Below, 30 T cell receptor beta chains from the same sample are listed, as sequenced in a study of Graves' ophthalmopathy and Graves' hyperthyroidism. Amplified material comprised TCR beta CDR3 regions derived from RNA transcripts. Investigators did first-round RT-PCR with HTBI primers, then second-round multiplex PCR. TCRdb reprocessed the multiplex PCR reads via MiXCR and lists one record per CDR3 protein. The data show over a million distinct CDR3 sequences, about 38% seen once. Sequenced sample: peripheral blood or thyroid tissue (not recorded which). These TCRs come from an adult man with Graves' hyperthyroidism.

The chain links TRBV29-1 to TRBJ1-2; tentative D call: TRBD1 (5 bases). V lost 6 bases and J 4 bases, leaving 12 bases between the germline ends. Germline CDR1 is SQVTM and CDR2 is ANQGSEA. The CDR3 loop spans 12 amino acids. CDR3 nucleotides: TGCAGCGTGCCAGGGATCCCCTATGGCTACACCTTC. It encodes CSVPGIPYGYTF.

This clonotype was recorded many times. The V and J genes are TRBV7-9 and TRBJ2-7, with TRBD2 identical over 11 bases. The V and J ends lost 5 bases and 3 bases, in that order; junction bases with no gene match: 9. The CDR3 extends over 16 amino acids. The germline CDR1 and CDR2 sequences are SEHNR and FQNEAQ (reference sequence). CDR3 DNA: TGTGCCAGCAGCGTGGCGACTAGCGGGAAAATCTACGAGCAGTACTTC. It codes for CASSVATSGKIYEQYF.

This clonotype occurred many times. J is TRBJ2-2 and V is TRBV24-1; D assignment may be TRBD1 or TRBD2 (5 bases each). The V gene's germline CDR1 is KGHDR and CDR2 SFDVKD. V was clipped by 3 bases and J by 9 bases, with 7 bases between them. This CDR3 is built from 12 residues. CDR3 bases: TGTGCCACCAGTGATGAGGGGAGGGAGCTGTTTTTT. Its protein is CATSDEGRELFF.

The chain carries TRBV24-1 and TRBJ2-6, with 9 bases that match TRBD1. This CDR3 region has 16 residues. CDR1 is KGHDR, CDR2 SFDVKD, per germline. With V trimmed by 7 bases and J by 0 bases, 3 bases remained unmatched. In DNA form, the CDR3 reads TGTGCCACCAGGACAGGGGGAGGCTCTGGGGCCAACGTCCTGACTTTC. Amino acids: CATRTGGGSGANVLTF.

To note about this clonotype: The junction departs from germline at one end; a sequencing error may be responsible. The CDR3 DNA reads TGTGCCGGCAGCAGGGCGGCCCGCCCTTACACTGAAGCTTTTTTT. Its protein is CAGSRAARPYTEAFF. The rearrangement joins TRBV2 to TRBJ1-1, with D maybe TRBD1 (5 bases). Germline V gene data show CDR1 as SNHLY and CDR2 as FYNNEI. CDR3 size: 15 residues.

This clonotype was seen a few times. The rearrangement joins TRBV7-3 to TRBJ1-2; no clear D. Trimming removed 5 bases at V and 6 bases at J, with 13 bases between. The CDR3 spans 13 residues. Germline values: CDR1 SGHTA, CDR2 FQGTGA. CDR3 sequence (DNA): TGTGCCAGCAGCCTGGACGGACTGCATGGCTACACCTTC. It codes for CASSLDGLHGYTF.

V usage is TRBV5-5 and J usage is TRBJ1-2, with no clear D. Germline loops: CDR1 SGHKS, CDR2 YYEKEE (reference sequence). The CDR3 is 15 residues long. The germline V and J ends were trimmed by 4 bases and 4 bases, with 17 bases remaining between them. CDR3 in DNA: TGTGCCAGCAGCACAAACACCGGGGATTCCTATGGCTACACCTTC. This translates into CASSTNTGDSYGYTF.

This clonotype occurred a few times. Germline and junction disagree at one end, which may indicate a read error. The genes are TRBV7-3 and TRBJ2-2; D may correspond to TRBD1 or TRBD2 (5 bases each). CDR3 length: 15 amino acids. From germline, CDR1 is SGHTA and CDR2 FQGTGA. CDR3: CASSTHGAGTGELFF. The CDR3 DNA sequence: TGTGCTAGCAGCACACACGGGGCCGGCACCGGGGAGCTGTTTTTT.

In regard to this clonotype: A single base separates this from a much larger clone, so it may be a read error. This rearrangement joins TRBV2 to TRBJ2-7; the match to TRBD2 covers 7 bases. This CDR3 comprises 15 residues. Germline V CDR1 and CDR2: SNHLY, FYNNEI. CDR3 region: CASGEGRGIRREQYF. Here the CDR3 DNA reads TGTGCCAGCGGTGAAGGGAGGGGAATCCGAAGGGAGCAGTACTTC.

The V call is TRBV12-3 or TRBV12-4, the J call TRBJ2-5, with D perhaps TRBD2 (5 bases). V lost 7 bases and J lost 1, with 13 bases in between. The length of the CDR3 is 14 residues. CDR3: CASTQLGVQETQYF. The DNA of the CDR3 is TGTGCCAGCACACAATTGGGAGTCCAAGAGACCCAGTACTTC.

This clonotype was detected a few times. This sequence joins TRBV7-9 and TRBJ1-2; D not resolved. CDR1 is SEHNR, CDR2 FQNEAQ, per germline (reference sequence). V was cut by 3 bases and J by 3 bases, with 11 bases left in between. This CDR3 is 14 amino acids long. CDR3 nucleotides: TGTGCCAGCAGCTTGATCGGGTTGGACTATGGCTACACCTTC. Translated: CASSLIGLDYGYTF.

The V gene is TRBV29-1, the J gene TRBJ2-3; 9 nucleotides line up with TRBD2. Germline loops: CDR1 SQVTM, CDR2 ANQGSEA. The V segment lost 3 bases and the J segment 2 bases; nucleotides outside the gene matches: 3. The CDR3 is 14 amino acids. In DNA, the CDR3 is TGCAGCGTTGAGCGGGAGGGACACACAGATACGCAGTATTTT. The encoded protein is CSVEREGHTDTQYF.

The V call is TRBV6-2 or TRBV6-3, the J call TRBJ2-7; D might be TRBD1 or TRBD2, each matching 6 bases. Germline V gene lookup returns CDR1 MNHEY and CDR2 SVGEGT. V was pared by 8 bases and J by 6 bases, with 26 bases between. The CDR3 runs 16 residues. The CDR3 spells CASALTSRRRGTEQYF. CDR3 coding DNA: TGTGCCAGCGCTTTAACCTCCCGGAGGAGGGGGACCGAGCAGTACTTC.

The table lists this clonotype with many counts. The V gene is TRBV9, the J gene TRBJ2-5; 7 bases match TRBD1. CDR1 and CDR2 from the germline V gene are SGDLS and YYNGEE. The CDR3 runs to 15 residues. V shed 3 bases, J shed 6 bases, and the junction held 11 bases outside the gene matches. CDR3 DNA sequence: TGTGCCAGCAGCGAATCCCCAGAGACAGGGAAGACCCAGTACTTC. Translated, it gives CASSESPETGKTQYF.

There are a few counts of this clonotype. This chain's CDR3 is CASSSDQWRLYGYTF. In nucleotides, the CDR3 is TGTGCCAGCAGTTCGGACCAATGGAGACTCTATGGCTACACCTTC. This chain connects TRBV12-3 or TRBV12-4 to TRBJ1-2; D gene ambiguous. CDR3 length equals 15 residues. V lost 4 bases, J lost 4 bases, and 16 bases lay in between.

This clonotype was observed at least ten times. The chain uses TRBV5-8 and TRBJ1-1, with D hard to call. V was clipped by 0 bases and J by 4 bases, with 13 bases between them. This CDR3 has 15 amino acids. Germline V gene data show CDR1 as SGHTS and CDR2 as YDEGEE. The CDR3 sequence: CASSLDIGLGTEAFF. Here the CDR3 DNA reads TGTGCCAGCAGCTTGGACATTGGACTGGGCACTGAAGCTTTCTTT. Full variable domain (outside the CDR3, taken from reference TRBV5-8 and TRBJ1-1): EAGVTQSPTHLIKTRGQQATLRCSPISGHTSVYWYQQALGLGLQFLLWYDEGEERNRGNFPPRFSGRQFPNYSSELNVNALELEDSALYLCASSLDIGLGTEAFFGQGTRLTVV.

Worth noting for this clonotype: Since a much larger clone is just one base distant, this may be a read error. The chain uses TRBV9 and TRBJ2-5; no reliable D call. Germline CDR1 SGDLS, CDR2 YYNGEE. The germline V and J ends were trimmed by 3 bases and 5 bases, with 11 bases remaining between them. The CDR3 contains 13 residues. The CDR3 is CASSALSRETQYF. The CDR3 nucleotides are TGTGCCAGCAGCGCCCTGTCGCGGGAGACCCAGTACTTC.

The table lists this clonotype with a few counts. J is TRBJ1-4 and V is TRBV20-1, with D possibly matching TRBD1 (6 bases). In germline, CDR1 is DFQATT, CDR2 SNEGSKA (reference sequence). Trimming shortened V by 4 bases and J by 4 bases, and 13 bases separated the two germline ends. The CDR3 runs to 14 residues. CDR3 in amino acids: CSATLQGHNEKLFF. In nucleotides, the CDR3 is TGCAGTGCTACTCTACAGGGTCATAATGAAAAACTGTTTTTT.

This clonotype was seen a handful of times. This sequence joins TRBV29-1 and TRBJ2-6; TRBD1 is a possible D gene (5 bases). The CDR3 is 10 amino acids. Germline V gives CDR1 SQVTM, CDR2 ANQGSEA. V was clipped by 3 bases and J by 16 bases, with 10 bases between them. For the CDR3, the DNA is TGCAGCGTTGAGGTCGCAGGGCTGACTTTC. This codes for CSVEVAGLTF.

This clonotype was observed at least ten times. The rearrangement uses TRBV7-9 and TRBJ2-5; D is uncertain. V lost 0 bases, J lost 3 bases, and 5 bases lay in between. Germline V CDR1 and CDR2: SEHNR, FQNEAQ (reference sequence). There are 13 residues in the CDR3. This CDR3 reads CASSLARKETQYF. CDR3 in DNA: TGTGCCAGCAGCTTAGCACGGAAAGAGACCCAGTACTTC.

This clonotype has a count of ten or more. The chain links TRBV10-3 to TRBJ1-1; D might be TRBD1 (5 bases). Trimming shortened V by 4 bases and J by 5 bases, and 23 bases separated the two germline ends. Germline CDR1 ENHRY, CDR2 SYGVKD. This CDR3 spans 17 amino acids. Here the CDR3 reads CAISVFGEGAGHTEAFF. For the CDR3, the DNA is TGTGCCATCAGTGTATTTGGGGAGGGTGCCGGACATACTGAAGCTTTCTTT.

This clonotype was detected ten times or more. This chain connects TRBV6-5 to TRBJ1-5, with 8 bases fitting TRBD1. CDR1 and CDR2 from the germline V gene are MNHEY and SVGAGI. The ends lost 0 bases at V and 3 bases at J; junction bases unmatched: 4. CDR3 size: 16 residues. CDR3 coding DNA: TGTGCCAGCAGTTACTCCGGGACAGGACTCAATCAGCCCCAGCATTTT. Its protein product is CASSYSGTGLNQPQHF.

This clonotype appeared a few times. The rearrangement joins TRBV15 to TRBJ2-7, with TRBD1 matching 7 bases. CDR1 is LNHNV, CDR2 YYDKDF, per germline (reference sequence). CDR3 length equals 14 residues. The V segment lost 3 bases and the J segment 6 bases; nucleotides outside the gene matches: 8. The CDR3 protein is CATSRVGTEPEQYF. DNA for the CDR3: TGTGCCACCAGCAGGGTCGGGACAGAACCCGAGCAGTACTTC.

There are a few counts of this clonotype. The chain employs TRBV5-1 and TRBJ2-5, with D possibly being TRBD1 or TRBD2 (6 bases each). CDR3 length: 14 residues. Per germline, CDR1 SGHRS and CDR2 YFSETQ. V lost 3 bases to trimming and J lost 1 base, with 10 bases between them. CDR3 region: CASSSGGIQETQYF. CDR3 in DNA: TGCGCCAGCAGCTCCGGGGGCATCCAAGAGACCCAGTACTTC.

The genes are TRBV25-1 and TRBJ1-2, with D possibly being TRBD1 (5 bases). Trimming cost V 9 bases and J 5 bases, with 13 bases left between them. Looked up from germline, CDR1 is MGHDK and CDR2 is SYGVNS. This CDR3 is 12 amino acids long. CDR3 sequence: CASLGQGYGYTF. CDR3 nucleotide sequence: TGTGCCAGTTTGGGTCAGGGTTATGGCTACACCTTC.

This chain's CDR3 is CASSHVQGAGNQPQHF. The CDR3 region has the DNA TGCGCCAGCAGCCATGTACAGGGGGCCGGCAATCAGCCCCAGCATTTT. The rearrangement joins TRBV4-1 to TRBJ1-5, with 9 positions matching TRBD1. After removal of 3 bases from V and 2 bases from J, the junction contained 5 bases not matched to a gene. The CDR3 runs to 16 residues. Germline CDR1 MGHRA, CDR2 YSYEKL.

This clonotype has a count of ten or more. This chain joins TRBV7-9 and TRBJ2-7; perhaps TRBD1 as D (6 bases). Germline V gene data show CDR1 as SEHNR and CDR2 as FQNEAQ (reference sequence). V shed 0 bases and J shed 3 bases, with 21 bases lying between them. This CDR3 is 18 amino acids long. The CDR3 protein is CASSLATAQFQGHYEQYF. The CDR3 DNA is TGTGCCAGCAGCTTAGCGACGGCCCAGTTCCAGGGGCACTACGAGCAGTACTTC.

This clonotype was seen more than once but under ten times. This chain joins TRBV12-3 or TRBV12-4 and TRBJ2-2; no reliable D call. Trimming pared 6 bases from V and 3 bases from J, leaving 8 bases between. CDR3 length: 13 residues. The CDR3 spells CASRTQHTGELFF. The CDR3, as DNA: TGTGCCAGCAGAACACAGCACACCGGGGAGCTGTTTTTT.

Many counts were recorded for this clonotype. Here the CDR3 DNA reads TGTGCCAGCAGCCCGAGGGGGTCCGGGACAGCCGAAGCTTTCTTT. As protein: CASSPRGSGTAEAFF. The chain couples TRBV9 to TRBJ1-1; TRBD1 matches at 7 bases. In germline, CDR1 is SGDLS, CDR2 YYNGEE. The CDR3 totals 15 residues. The ends lost 4 bases at V and 8 bases at J; junction bases unmatched: 14.

The rearrangement uses TRBV15 and TRBJ2-2, with TRBD2 identical over 7 bases. This CDR3 region has 16 residues. Germline CDR1 and CDR2: LNHNV and YYDKDF (reference sequence). Trimming cost V 11 bases and J 2 bases; bases outside gene matches: 14. DNA for the CDR3: TGTGCCGCCAAAAGCGGGGTAACAGGAAACACCGGGGAGCTGTTTTTT. Encoded protein: CAAKSGVTGNTGELFF. Filled out from reference TRBV15 and TRBJ2-2, the complete variable domain reads DAMVIQNPRYQVTQFGKPVTLSCSQTLNHNVMYWYQQKSSQAPKLLFHYYDKDFNNEADTPDNFQSRRPNTSFCFLDIRSPGLGDTAMYLCAAKSGVTGNTGELFFGEGSRLTVL.